This T cell receptor beta chain is drawn from a study of neurological immune-mediated disorders. The study, taken as a whole, reports: In HTLV-1-associated myelopathy, TCR clonal expansion was greatest, whereas multiple sclerosis had the least, falling below healthy controls.

For the unsorted libraries, 2 million PBMCs stored at -80 C served as input. This clonotype occurred many times. The antigen is not known. As for the cDNA, it was generated by 5'RACE with 10-nucleotide random UMIs. Per sequencing run, 15-18 subjects together gave over 170 million TCR-beta sequences. TCRdb reprocessed the 5' RACE reads via MiXCR and lists one record per CDR3 protein. The top ten clones hold about 20% of a sample with tens of thousands of distinct CDR3 sequences, 10% of them seen once. The sequence derives from a woman between 40 and 55 years old with HTLV-1-associated myelopathy (HAM/TSP). The specimen was PBMCs.

Written as DNA, the CDR3 is TGTGCCAGCAGCTTCCATGGCGGCAATGAGCAGTTCTTC. Translation: CASSFHGGNEQFF. V and J are TRBV7-6 and TRBJ2-1; D not resolved. V gave up 3 bases and J gave up 6 bases, with 9 bases separating them. CDR1 and CDR2 from the germline V gene are SGHVS and FNYEAQ. The CDR3 is made up of 13 amino acids.